This is a list of T cell receptor beta chains from one sample in a study of shared clonotypes between healthy human individuals. Only in-frame clones appear in the TCRdb table, and some are missing; sequencing was by immunoSEQ multiplex PCR. Counted here are about 1.1 million clones, around three quarters occurring once; the ten biggest clones make up 0.89%. Sequenced material: memory CD4+ T cells from PBMCs. These TCRs come from a man aged 18 to 30 in good health. Some clones in this sample may be carry-over from other donors' samples. Each CDR3 is given with its conserved first and last residue. A D gene is named only where the DNA matches it firmly. A row's size may be missing; if present it is once, few, many or a size class.

CDR3,DNA,D,size,V,J
CASSLKDGETFF,TGTGCCAGCAGCTTAAAGGACGGTGAAACTTTCTTT,-,-,TRBV7-9,TRBJ1-1
CSVQGGIAGTETQYF,TGCAGCGTCCAGGGAGGGATAGCGGGAACGGAGACCCAGTACTTC,TRBD2,-,TRBV29-1,TRBJ2-5
CASSSTSWAGASEQYF,TGCGCCAGCAGCTCGACCTCCTGGGCGGGAGCGTCAGAGCAGTACTTC,TRBD2,-,TRBV5-1,TRBJ2-7
CAISGVSNTEAFF,TGTGCCATCAGTGGGGTGAGTAACACTGAAGCTTTCTTT,-,-,TRBV10-3,TRBJ1-1
CASSRQVGISYEQYF,TGCGCCAGCAGCCGTCAAGTAGGGATCTCCTACGAGCAGTACTTC,-,-,TRBV5-1,TRBJ2-7
CASSRGREVGELFF,TGCGCCAGCAGCAGAGGCAGGGAGGTCGGGGAGCTGTTTTTT,-,-,TRBV5-1,TRBJ2-2
CASRSSAHSYEQYF,TGTGCCAGCAGATCTAGCGCTCACTCCTACGAGCAGTACTTC,-,-,TRBV7-9,TRBJ2-7
CASSLSGSARRQETQYF,TGTGCCAGCAGTTTATCTGGGTCAGCTAGGCGCCAAGAGACCCAGTACTTC,-,few,TRBV28,TRBJ2-5
CASSPLTLKTATGAKNIQYF,TGTGCCAGCTCACCTCTAACCCTCAAGACTGCCACGGGAGCCAAAAACATTCAGTACTTC,-,-,TRBV18,TRBJ2-4
CASSVLTSDNEQFF,TGTGCCAGCAGCGTCCTCACGTCGGACAATGAGCAGTTCTTC,-,-,TRBV9,TRBJ2-1
CASSPKVGQGGEKLFF,TGTGCCAGCAGCCCTAAAGTGGGACAGGGCGGTGAAAAACTGTTTTTT,TRBD1,-,TRBV7-3,TRBJ1-4
CASRMQGTFGYTF,TGTGCCAGCAGGATGCAGGGAACATTCGGCTACACCTTC,-,-,TRBV6-5,TRBJ1-2
CASSEYRPGGLYEQYF,TGTGCCAGCAGTGAATACCGCCCAGGGGGCCTGTACGAGCAGTACTTC,TRBD1,-,TRBV25-1,TRBJ2-7
CASRPDHSGLPPHTQYF,TGTGCCAGTAGGCCAGATCATAGCGGTCTGCCTCCACATACGCAGTATTTT,-,-,TRBV19,TRBJ2-3
CASSFSSYEQYF,TGTGCCAGCAGCTTTTCCTCCTACGAGCAGTACTTC,-,once,TRBV7-2,TRBJ2-7
CASPLVPGPYEQYF,TGTGCCAGCCCACTAGTACCCGGCCCCTACGAGCAGTACTTC,-,once,TRBV27,TRBJ2-7
CASSPGQHGYTF,TGTGCCAGCAGCCCGGGACAACATGGCTACACCTTC,-,-,TRBV13,TRBJ1-2
CASSLEAGAKEQFF,TGTGCCAGCAGCTTAGAAGCGGGAGCGAAAGAGCAGTTCTTC,TRBD2,-,TRBV7-9,TRBJ2-1
CASSLTGSPTEAFF,TGTGCCAGCAGCTTGACTGGGAGTCCCACTGAAGCTTTCTTT,-,few,TRBV5-6,TRBJ1-1
CASSSRIPSETQNTGELFF,TGTGCCAGCAGCTCCCGGATACCTAGTGAGACCCAGAACACCGGGGAGCTGTTTTTT,-,-,TRBV7-9,TRBJ2-2
CASSDPGTGGNRNEKLFF,TGTGCCAGCAGTGACCCCGGGACAGGGGGCAATCGTAATGAAAAACTGTTTTTT,TRBD1,-,TRBV6-1,TRBJ1-4
CASSPRSSDGSDTQYF,TGTGCCAGCAGTCCAAGATCGTCGGATGGATCAGATACGCAGTATTTT,-,-,TRBV7-9,TRBJ2-3